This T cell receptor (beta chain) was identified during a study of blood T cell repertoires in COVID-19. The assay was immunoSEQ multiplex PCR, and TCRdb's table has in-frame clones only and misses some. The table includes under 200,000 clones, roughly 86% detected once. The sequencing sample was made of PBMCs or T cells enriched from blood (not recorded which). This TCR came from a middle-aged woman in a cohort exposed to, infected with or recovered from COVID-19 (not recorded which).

As DNA, the CDR3 is TGTGCCAGCAGTTTATACGCAGGTCGGCCTACCGAGCAGTACTTC. It codes for CASSLYAGRPTEQYF. The rearrangement joins TRBV27 to TRBJ2-7; D not certain. The V gene lost 1 base and the J gene lost 6 bases, with 16 bases spanning the gap. The germline CDR1 and CDR2 sequences are MNHEY and SMNVEV (reference sequence). CDR3 length: 15 residues.